The present TCR beta chain was sequenced within a study of identical twins. This clonotype occurred a few times. TCRdb re-called the 5' RACE reads through MiXCR, storing one row per CDR3 protein. The table lists about 890,000 distinct CDR3 sequences, over 9% of them singletons. V lost 10 bases, J lost 6 bases, and 12 bases stayed unmatched. In germline, CDR1 is MNHEY, CDR2 SMNVEV (reference sequence). The CDR3 is made up of 14 amino acids. These data were also filed under a second study, of yellow fever vaccine responses in identical twins.

The chain employs TRBV27 and TRBJ2-7; 10 nucleotides line up with TRBD2. Material for sequencing was PBMCs. The receptor was derived from a woman aged 18-35 years in good health. The CDR3: CATSVAGGVGEQYF. The CDR3 coding sequence is TGTGCCACCTCCGTAGCGGGAGGTGTTGGCGAGCAGTACTTC.